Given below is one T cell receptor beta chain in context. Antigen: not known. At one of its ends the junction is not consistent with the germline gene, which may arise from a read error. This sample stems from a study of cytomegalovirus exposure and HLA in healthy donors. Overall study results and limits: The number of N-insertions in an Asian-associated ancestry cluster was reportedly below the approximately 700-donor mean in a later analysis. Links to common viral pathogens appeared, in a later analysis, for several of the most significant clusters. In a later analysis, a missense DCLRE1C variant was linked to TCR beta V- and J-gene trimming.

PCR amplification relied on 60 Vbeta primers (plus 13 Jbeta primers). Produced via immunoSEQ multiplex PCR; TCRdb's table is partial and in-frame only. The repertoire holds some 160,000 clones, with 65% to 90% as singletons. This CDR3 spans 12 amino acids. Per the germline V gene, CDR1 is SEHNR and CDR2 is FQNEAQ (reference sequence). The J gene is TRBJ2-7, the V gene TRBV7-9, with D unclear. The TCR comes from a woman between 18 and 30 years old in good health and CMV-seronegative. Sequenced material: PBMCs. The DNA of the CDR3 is TGTTCCAGCAGCTTAGTAGACTACGAGCAGTACTTC. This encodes CSSSLVDYEQYF.